A single TCR beta chain is shown here with its context. Germline lookup yields CDR1 SGDLS and CDR2 YYNGEE. This CDR3 comprises 16 residues. V trimming: 4 bases; J trimming: 2 bases; junction bases outside the gene matches: 8. This sample is drawn from a study of OX40 agonist ivuxolimab in advanced cancers. Study context: Of mixed ages from about 20 to 90 and averaging roughly 66 years, the group was about 86% male.

Using immunoSEQ multiplex PCR, the repertoire was profiled, and TCRdb retains in-frame clones only, with some absent. The sample contains about 95,000 clones, approximately 85% of which appear only once. The receptor was derived from an adult with an advanced solid tumor such as melanoma, head and neck, liver or kidney cancer. The sample in question was CD4+ or CD8+ T cells sorted from blood, obtained in a trial of the OX40 agonist ivuxolimab. V is TRBV9 and J is TRBJ2-5, with 10 bases that match TRBD1. This CDR3 reads CASSSGDRGWQETQYF. CDR3 nucleotide sequence: TGTGCCAGCAGCAGCGGGGACAGGGGTTGGCAAGAGACCCAGTACTTC.